This is a list of T cell receptor beta chains from one sample in a study of blood T cell repertoires in COVID-19. The repertoire was sequenced with immunoSEQ multiplex PCR; TCRdb's copy has only in-frame clones and lacks some. The table has approximately 300,000 clones, roughly 90% seen once; the top ten hold around 4.3%. Source material: PBMCs or T cells enriched from blood (not recorded which). The receptors derive from a woman between 18 and 30 years old with acute COVID-19. Both conserved end residues are part of each CDR3. Fields, in order: CDR3 DNA, CDR3 protein, V gene, D gene, J gene, clone size. A D gene is named only where the DNA matches it firmly. Some rows mark clone size as missing; the rest say once, few, many or name a class of expanded clone.

cdr3_nt: TGTGCCAGTAGTATGTTCATTGCGGGCGGAAACACCATATATTTT; cdr3_aa: CASSMFIAGGNTIYF; v_call: TRBV19; d_call: NA; j_call: TRBJ1-3; clone_size: NA
cdr3_nt: TGTGCCACCAGTGATTCAAGGGGGATGGGGCAGCCCCAGCATTTT; cdr3_aa: CATSDSRGMGQPQHF; v_call: TRBV24-1; d_call: NA; j_call: TRBJ1-5; clone_size: NA
cdr3_nt: TGTGCCAGCAGCCAAGAAGGAGGGAAGATCTATGGCTACACCTTC; cdr3_aa: CASSQEGGKIYGYTF; v_call: TRBV3-1/TRBV3-2; d_call: NA; j_call: TRBJ1-2; clone_size: NA
cdr3_nt: TGTGCCAGCAGCCGTCCCGGGAGGATCTATGGCTACACCTTC; cdr3_aa: CASSRPGRIYGYTF; v_call: TRBV3-1/TRBV3-2; d_call: NA; j_call: TRBJ1-2; clone_size: NA
cdr3_nt: TGTGCCAGCAGCTTAGAGTGGGGCACGATCCATGGCTACACCTTC; cdr3_aa: CASSLEWGTIHGYTF; v_call: TRBV7-6; d_call: NA; j_call: TRBJ1-2; clone_size: once
cdr3_nt: TGCGCCAGCAGCTTGGTGACAGGGACAGGAAACATTCAGTACTTC; cdr3_aa: CASSLVTGTGNIQYF; v_call: TRBV5-1; d_call: TRBD1; j_call: TRBJ2-4; clone_size: NA
cdr3_nt: TGTGCCAGCAGTTTCCAGGGAACTGAGCAGTTCTTC; cdr3_aa: CASSFQGTEQFF; v_call: TRBV12-3/TRBV12-4; d_call: NA; j_call: TRBJ2-1; clone_size: NA
cdr3_nt: TGTGCCAGCAGCTTAGGGCGGTACAACTATGGCTACACCTTC; cdr3_aa: CASSLGRYNYGYTF; v_call: TRBV7-2; d_call: NA; j_call: TRBJ1-2; clone_size: NA
cdr3_nt: TGTGCCGGAGGGACAGGGACCCCCCTAGATACGCAGTATTTT; cdr3_aa: CAGGTGTPLDTQYF; v_call: TRBV2; d_call: TRBD1; j_call: TRBJ2-3; clone_size: once
cdr3_nt: TGCGCCAGCAGCACCGCCCTAGCGGGAGGTTCCGAGCAGTACTTC; cdr3_aa: CASSTALAGGSEQYF; v_call: TRBV5-1; d_call: TRBD2; j_call: TRBJ2-7; clone_size: once
cdr3_nt: TGTGCCAGCAGTCGCGGGGGGACTAGCGGGATCTACGAGCAGTACTTC; cdr3_aa: CASSRGGTSGIYEQYF; v_call: TRBV11-3; d_call: TRBD2; j_call: TRBJ2-7; clone_size: NA
cdr3_nt: TGTGCCAGCAGTGAGGAGGGAGGCGGGAGCGCCTACGAGCAGTACTTC; cdr3_aa: CASSEEGGGSAYEQYF; v_call: TRBV5-6; d_call: TRBD2; j_call: TRBJ2-7; clone_size: NA
cdr3_nt: TGTGCCAGCAGTACGACCCGGCCCCGAGGGGGCTACACCTTC; cdr3_aa: CASSTTRPRGGYTF; v_call: TRBV28; d_call: NA; j_call: TRBJ1-2; clone_size: NA
cdr3_nt: TGTGCCAGCAGTGAAGTCCCCCCCTCTACAGGAGCCGAAGCTTTCTTT; cdr3_aa: CASSEVPPSTGAEAFF; v_call: TRBV2; d_call: NA; j_call: TRBJ1-1; clone_size: NA
cdr3_nt: TGTGCCAGTAGTATGAGCCTCGGGAATGAGCAGTTCTTC; cdr3_aa: CASSMSLGNEQFF; v_call: TRBV19; d_call: NA; j_call: TRBJ2-1; clone_size: NA
cdr3_nt: TGTGCCAGCAGCTTGTCAGGGGGCTATGGCAATCAGCCCCAGCATTTT; cdr3_aa: CASSLSGGYGNQPQHF; v_call: TRBV5-8; d_call: TRBD1; j_call: TRBJ1-5; clone_size: NA
cdr3_nt: TGTGCCAGCAGTTTAAAACTCGCGGACACTGAAGCTTTCTTT; cdr3_aa: CASSLKLADTEAFF; v_call: TRBV28; d_call: NA; j_call: TRBJ1-1; clone_size: NA
cdr3_nt: TGTGCCACCAGCAGAGATCGGGTCCAGGGAGGCGCCCAGTACTTC; cdr3_aa: CATSRDRVQGGAQYF; v_call: TRBV15; d_call: NA; j_call: TRBJ2-5; clone_size: once
cdr3_nt: TGTGCCAGCAGCCTAACAGGGACCCCCTATAATTCACCCCTCCACTTT; cdr3_aa: CASSLTGTPYNSPLHF; v_call: TRBV3-1/TRBV3-2; d_call: NA; j_call: TRBJ1-6; clone_size: NA
cdr3_nt: TGTGCCAGCAGCGAGTGGCAGGTGAAAAATTCACCCCTCCACTTT; cdr3_aa: CASSEWQVKNSPLHF; v_call: TRBV28; d_call: NA; j_call: TRBJ1-6; clone_size: NA
cdr3_nt: TGTGCCAGCAGCCCGACAGGTACCGTATACGAGCAGTACTTC; cdr3_aa: CASSPTGTVYEQYF; v_call: TRBV28; d_call: NA; j_call: TRBJ2-7; clone_size: NA
cdr3_nt: TGCGCCAGCAGATTACAGGGGGCCGCCTACAATGAGCAGTTCTTC; cdr3_aa: CASRLQGAAYNEQFF; v_call: TRBV10-2; d_call: TRBD1; j_call: TRBJ2-1; clone_size: NA
cdr3_nt: TGTGCCAGCAGTCCTCTGTACAATGAGCAGTTCTTC; cdr3_aa: CASSPLYNEQFF; v_call: TRBV28; d_call: NA; j_call: TRBJ2-1; clone_size: NA
cdr3_nt: TGTGCCAGCAGCTTGTCGGGGGAATATAGCAATCAGCCCCAGCATTTT; cdr3_aa: CASSLSGEYSNQPQHF; v_call: TRBV7-8; d_call: NA; j_call: TRBJ1-5; clone_size: NA
cdr3_nt: TGTGCCAGCAGTATCACTAGCGGGCTTTCGTCTGGGGCCAACGTCCTGACTTTC; cdr3_aa: CASSITSGLSSGANVLTF; v_call: TRBV25-1; d_call: TRBD2; j_call: TRBJ2-6; clone_size: few
cdr3_nt: TGTGCCAGCAGCTTAGCAGAAACAGGTGACACTGAAGCTTTCTTT; cdr3_aa: CASSLAETGDTEAFF; v_call: TRBV7-9; d_call: NA; j_call: TRBJ1-1; clone_size: NA
cdr3_nt: TGTGCCTGGAAGGGGGGGACTGAAGCTTTCTTT; cdr3_aa: CAWKGGTEAFF; v_call: TRBV30; d_call: NA; j_call: TRBJ1-1; clone_size: NA
cdr3_nt: TGTGCCACCAGCAGGACAGGGGATCTCCAAGAGACCCAGTACTTC; cdr3_aa: CATSRTGDLQETQYF; v_call: TRBV15; d_call: TRBD1; j_call: TRBJ2-5; clone_size: NA
cdr3_nt: TGTGCCAGCAGTTCGCCCGGACTTCTTGAAGCTTTCTTT; cdr3_aa: CASSSPGLLEAFF; v_call: TRBV27; d_call: NA; j_call: TRBJ1-1; clone_size: NA
cdr3_nt: TGCGCCAGCAGCTTGGCGACAGGGGAAGGCTACACCTTC; cdr3_aa: CASSLATGEGYTF; v_call: TRBV5-1; d_call: TRBD1; j_call: TRBJ1-2; clone_size: NA
cdr3_nt: TGTGCCAGCAGCCCCTACAGGGGGCGAGAGACCCAGTACTTC; cdr3_aa: CASSPYRGRETQYF; v_call: TRBV14; d_call: TRBD1; j_call: TRBJ2-5; clone_size: NA
cdr3_nt: TGTGCCAGCAGCGAGGGGACAGGGAGCACTGAAGCTTTCTTT; cdr3_aa: CASSEGTGSTEAFF; v_call: TRBV9; d_call: TRBD1; j_call: TRBJ1-1; clone_size: NA
cdr3_nt: TGTGCCAGCAGCTTAGCCCGGGACAGCTCCTACAATGAGCAGTTCTTC; cdr3_aa: CASSLARDSSYNEQFF; v_call: TRBV7-6; d_call: TRBD1; j_call: TRBJ2-1; clone_size: once
cdr3_nt: TGTGCCATCAGACCTACGGGACAGGAGTACTATGGCTACACCTTC; cdr3_aa: CAIRPTGQEYYGYTF; v_call: TRBV10-3; d_call: TRBD1; j_call: TRBJ1-2; clone_size: once
cdr3_nt: TGTGCCACCAGTGACGTATCCTCCTCTGGGGCCAACGTCCTGACTTTC; cdr3_aa: CATSDVSSSGANVLTF; v_call: TRBV24-1; d_call: NA; j_call: TRBJ2-6; clone_size: few
cdr3_nt: TGTGCCAGCAGCCTAGGGACTAGCGGGAGGGAGACCCAGTACTTC; cdr3_aa: CASSLGTSGRETQYF; v_call: TRBV7-9; d_call: TRBD2; j_call: TRBJ2-5; clone_size: NA
cdr3_nt: TGTGCCAGCAGTTTCAGCAGGGTCGATTCGGACACCGGGGAGCTGTTTTTT; cdr3_aa: CASSFSRVDSDTGELFF; v_call: TRBV28; d_call: NA; j_call: TRBJ2-2; clone_size: NA
cdr3_nt: TGTGCCAGCTCACCACGAAGGGACAAGAACTATGGCTACACCTTC; cdr3_aa: CASSPRRDKNYGYTF; v_call: TRBV18; d_call: NA; j_call: TRBJ1-2; clone_size: NA
cdr3_nt: TGTGCCAGCAGTTACTCGGCTAGCGGGAACACCGGGGAGCTGTTTTTT; cdr3_aa: CASSYSASGNTGELFF; v_call: TRBV6-5; d_call: TRBD2; j_call: TRBJ2-2; clone_size: NA
cdr3_nt: TGTGCCAGCAGCTTAGTCCAGGGGGGCAATCAGCCCCAGCATTTT; cdr3_aa: CASSLVQGGNQPQHF; v_call: TRBV7-2; d_call: TRBD1; j_call: TRBJ1-5; clone_size: NA
cdr3_nt: TGTGCCAGCAGTGATCCGGGACTAGCGGGAGCCGAGCAGTACTTC; cdr3_aa: CASSDPGLAGAEQYF; v_call: TRBV2; d_call: TRBD2; j_call: TRBJ2-7; clone_size: NA
cdr3_nt: TGTGCCAGTAGTATCGAGGGAAGAACCTATGGCTACACCTTC; cdr3_aa: CASSIEGRTYGYTF; v_call: TRBV19; d_call: NA; j_call: TRBJ1-2; clone_size: once
cdr3_nt: TGTGCCACCAGTGATTCCCCGGGCAATGAGCAGTTCTTC; cdr3_aa: CATSDSPGNEQFF; v_call: TRBV24-1; d_call: NA; j_call: TRBJ2-1; clone_size: NA
cdr3_nt: TGTGCCAGCAGTTACCAGGGTTCGGAGCCCCTCCACTTT; cdr3_aa: CASSYQGSEPLHF; v_call: TRBV6-5; d_call: NA; j_call: TRBJ1-6; clone_size: NA
cdr3_nt: TGTGCCAGCGCGCGCGAGCCGGGGAACACTGAAGCTTTCTTT; cdr3_aa: CASAREPGNTEAFF; v_call: TRBV6-5; d_call: NA; j_call: TRBJ1-1; clone_size: NA
cdr3_nt: TGTGCCAGCAGTGACTCGATGGCTAGCGGGAGTCATGAGCAGTTCTTC; cdr3_aa: CASSDSMASGSHEQFF; v_call: TRBV6-4; d_call: TRBD2; j_call: TRBJ2-1; clone_size: NA
cdr3_nt: TGTGCCTGGAGTGAGACAGGGCCTTGGTCACCCCTCCACTTT; cdr3_aa: CAWSETGPWSPLHF; v_call: TRBV30; d_call: TRBD1; j_call: TRBJ1-6; clone_size: NA
cdr3_nt: TGTGCTAGTGGCCCGGGCAGGGGAAAAACCTATGGTGGCTACACCTTC; cdr3_aa: CASGPGRGKTYGGYTF; v_call: TRBV12-5; d_call: NA; j_call: TRBJ1-2; clone_size: NA
cdr3_nt: TGTGCCAGCTCACCGGCGGGACAGGGGGACTATGGCTACACCTTC; cdr3_aa: CASSPAGQGDYGYTF; v_call: TRBV18; d_call: TRBD1; j_call: TRBJ1-2; clone_size: NA